The 32 T cell receptor beta chains in this list originate from one sample, sequenced in a study of T cell repertoires in cytomegalovirus infection. In TCRdb, the reads were re-called with MiXCR into one record per CDR3 protein. The sample holds about 900,000 distinct CDR3 sequences; approximately 30% are singletons and the top ten take under 15%. No cognate antigen is known for these TCRs. The material sequenced was cultured CD8+ T cells from PBMCs, taken from culture after CMV antigen stimulation. Receptors were obtained from a human donor in good health (CMV status not recorded). Some clones in this sample may be carry-over from other donors' samples.

The genes are TRBV6-1 and TRBJ1-5, with D hard to call. Germline V gives CDR1 MNHNS, CDR2 SASEGT. This CDR3 has 15 amino acids. Deletions cut 4 bases from V and 3 bases from J, with 13 bases between. The CDR3 region is CASSGHFWVNQPQHF. The CDR3 DNA reads TGTGCCAGCAGTGGACACTTTTGGGTCAATCAGCCCCAGCATTTT.

This clonotype was counted only a few times. The rearrangement links TRBV7-6 to TRBJ1-1, with D possibly TRBD1 on 5 matching bases. The CDR3 is made up of 14 amino acids. V lost 8 bases, J lost 0 bases, and 13 bases lay in between. CDR1 is SGHVS, CDR2 FNYEAQ, per germline. The CDR3 here is CASGGRLLNTEAFF. The CDR3 DNA follows: TGTGCCAGCGGGGGACGGTTGTTGAACACTGAAGCTTTCTTT. Based on the CDR3 plus reference TRBV7-6 and TRBJ1-1, the full variable domain is GAGVSQSPRYKVTKRGQDVALRCDPISGHVSLYWYRQALGQGPEFLTYFNYEAQQDKSGLPNDRFSAERPEGSISTLTIQRTEQRDSAMYRCASGGRLLNTEAFFGQGTRLTVV.

This clonotype came up a few times. The rearrangement links TRBV6-6 to TRBJ2-5; no firm D call. Between the trimmed V and J ends, which lost 6 bases and 5 bases, there was a span of 16 bases. CDR3 length equals 14 residues. Germline CDR1 and CDR2: MNHNY and SVGAGI (reference sequence). In DNA form, the CDR3 reads TGTGCCAGCAGGGCCCGAGGATCTCTGGAGACCCAGTACTTC. Amino acids: CASRARGSLETQYF.

This clonotype was found once. This may come from a read error, since a much larger clone is one base off. V and J are TRBV7-6 and TRBJ1-5, with TRBD1 identical over 8 bases. The germline V gene encodes CDR1 SGHVS and CDR2 FNYEAQ. This CDR3 spans 15 amino acids. CDR3 sequence reads: CVSSLTGGTNQPQHF. Written as DNA, the CDR3 is TGTGTCAGCAGCTTAACAGGGGGAACCAATCAGCCCCAGCATTTT.

V gene TRBV25-1 combines with J gene TRBJ2-3; D is unresolved. The CDR3 extends over 11 amino acids. The germline gives CDR1 MGHDK, CDR2 SYGVNS. V lost 3 bases and J 7 bases, leaving 5 bases between the germline ends. The CDR3 protein is CASSDQYTQYF. CDR3 sequence (DNA): TGTGCCAGCAGTGACCAGTATACGCAGTATTTT.

The genes are TRBV12-3 or TRBV12-4 and TRBJ2-5; 10 nucleotides match TRBD1. The CDR3 covers 15 residues. V dropped 4 bases and J dropped 5; count of bases not matched to a gene: 7. The CDR3 bases are TGTGCCAGCAGTTCAGGGACAGGGGATTGGGAGACCCAGTACTTC. Its translation is CASSSGTGDWETQYF.

As concerns this clonotype: It may be a read error: a sequence one base away is much more abundant. In nucleotides, the CDR3 is TGTACCAGCAGCTTAGCCCAGGGCTTCAATCAGCCCCAGCATTTT. This gives the protein CTSSLAQGFNQPQHF. This chain links TRBV7-2 with TRBJ1-5; perhaps TRBD1 as D (5 bases). Deletions cut 0 bases from V and 3 bases from J, with 9 bases between. CDR3 size: 15 residues. Germline V gene sequence: CDR1 SGHTA, CDR2 FQGNSA.

About this clonotype: A clone one base away is much larger, so this may be a read error. This CDR3 fails to terminate in the conserved phenylalanine or tryptophan, so it likely reflects a read error. The CDR3 bases are TGTGCCAGCAGACCATACAGCGGGGGACCGGTAGATACGCAGTATCTT. Translation: CASRPYSGGPVDTQYL. The chain carries TRBV6-1 and TRBJ2-3; TRBD2 agrees at 8 bases. The CDR3 is 16 residues long. In germline, CDR1 is MNHNS, CDR2 SASEGT. Trimming took 6 bases from V and 5 from J; bases not matched to a gene: 13.

Only a few counts were recorded for this clonotype. The gene calls are TRBV14 and TRBJ2-3; D is unresolved. V gave up 1 base and J gave up 4 bases, with 6 bases separating them. The CDR3 extends over 13 amino acids. CDR1 and CDR2 (germline): SGHDN, FVKESK. The CDR3 reads CASSQGPSDTQYF. The CDR3 DNA reads as TGTGCCAGCAGCCAAGGCCCCTCAGATACGCAGTATTTT.

The chain recombines TRBV14 with TRBJ1-1; D gene ambiguous. Germline-derived CDR1 and CDR2 are SGHDN and FVKESK. V lost 4 bases to trimming and J lost 4 bases, with 16 bases between them. The CDR3 consists of 15 residues. The DNA of the CDR3 is TGTGCCAGCAGCCCACCTCGCGACTGGGGCACTGAAGCTTTCTTT. Amino acids: CASSPPRDWGTEAFF.

The sample holds many counts of this clonotype. The chain couples TRBV7-8 to TRBJ2-1, with TRBD2 matching 8 bases. Germline V gene data show CDR1 as SGHVS and CDR2 as FQNEAQ. This CDR3 spans 17 amino acids. Trimming cost V 4 bases and J 6 bases; bases outside gene matches: 14. CDR3 in amino acids: CASSSLPMVAGSNEQFF. The CDR3 bases are TGTGCCAGCAGCTCCCTCCCCATGGTAGCGGGATCCAATGAGCAGTTCTTC.

This chain links TRBV5-1 with TRBJ2-1; D may be TRBD1 or TRBD2 (6 bases each). The CDR3 covers 15 residues. Germline-derived CDR1 and CDR2 are SGHRS and YFSETQ. Trimming took 7 bases from V and 12 from J, leaving 26 bases between them. CDR3 sequence reads: CASADGGPSPAGQFF. The CDR3 bases are TGCGCCAGCGCCGACGGGGGCCCCTCACCGGCCGGGCAGTTCTTC.

The V call is TRBV27, the J call TRBJ1-2; 7 bases are shared with TRBD1. This CDR3 is 15 amino acids long. With 6 bases clipped from V and 4 bases from J, the junction kept 11 bases outside the gene matches. Per the germline V gene, CDR1 is MNHEY and CDR2 is SMNVEV (reference sequence). The CDR3 is CASSPSRGVGYGYTF. The CDR3 nucleotides are TGTGCCAGCAGCCCCTCCAGGGGGGTTGGCTATGGCTACACCTTC.

This clonotype was recorded many times. The chain joins TRBV20-1 to TRBJ2-7, with 8 bases aligning to TRBD1. Germline CDR1 reads DFQATT; CDR2 reads SNEGSKA (reference sequence). CDR3 length: 17 amino acids. Unmatched junction bases numbered 15, after V lost 2 bases and J lost 3 bases. Here the CDR3 DNA reads TGCAGTGCTAGAAAGAGGACAGGGTGGTCCCTGAACTACGAGCAGTACGTC. It codes for CSARKRTGWSLNYEQYV.

This clonotype was seen a few times. CDR3 nucleotides: TGCGCCAGCAGCCAAGATTATAGGAATACTGGAAACACCATATATTTT. Translated, it gives CASSQDYRNTGNTIYF. The chain uses TRBV4-3 and TRBJ1-3; D is uncertain. From germline, CDR1 is LGHNA and CDR2 YSLEER. The CDR3 has 16 residues. Between the trimmed V and J ends, which lost 0 bases and 2 bases, there was a span of 11 bases.

The V call is TRBV27, the J call TRBJ1-2; D unclear. The CDR3 spans 13 residues. Germline V gives CDR1 MNHEY, CDR2 SMNVEV (reference sequence). The V gene lost 3 bases and the J gene lost 4 bases, with 9 bases spanning the gap. CDR3 coding DNA: TGTGCCAGCAGTTTTGACACCTCCTATGGCTACACCTTC. Translation: CASSFDTSYGYTF.

This clonotype appeared many times. The rearrangement links TRBV7-6 to TRBJ2-2; 7 bases fit TRBD1. CDR3 length: 13 residues. Germline V gives CDR1 SGHVS, CDR2 FNYEAQ. With V trimmed by 5 bases and J by 6 bases, 3 bases remained unmatched. The CDR3 here is CASSATGAGELFF. The CDR3, as DNA: TGTGCCAGCAGCGCTACAGGGGCCGGGGAGCTGTTTTTT.

This clonotype was recorded only once. This chain links TRBV4-3 with TRBJ1-4, with a tentative D call TRBD1 (6 bases). Germline V gives CDR1 LGHNA, CDR2 YSLEER. CDR3 length: 15 residues. V was shortened by 5 bases and J by 3 bases, with 13 bases between the two germline ends. In DNA form, the CDR3 reads TGCGCCAGCAGCTCGAGGGACACCTCTAATGAAAAACTGTTTTTT. It encodes CASSSRDTSNEKLFF.

The rearrangement joins TRBV5-5 to TRBJ2-2; perhaps TRBD1 as D (7 bases). The V and J ends lost 4 bases and 7 bases respectively, with 14 bases between them. Germline loops: CDR1 SGHKS, CDR2 YYEKEE (reference sequence). This CDR3 is 14 amino acids long. DNA for the CDR3: TGTGCCAGCAGCGGGGGGACAGCTGACGGGGAGCTGTTTTTT. This encodes CASSGGTADGELFF.

This chain uses TRBV19 with TRBJ2-7, with D possibly matching TRBD1 (7 bases). Trimming cost V 5 bases and J 2 bases, with 16 bases left between them. This CDR3 comprises 15 residues. Germline assignment: CDR1 LNHDA and CDR2 SQIVND (reference sequence). The DNA of the CDR3 is TGTGCCAGTAGTTCCCGGCGGGACAGCCCCTACGAGCAGTACTTC. Amino acid sequence: CASSSRRDSPYEQYF. Supplemented by reference TRBV19 and TRBJ2-7, the full variable domain reads DGGITQSPKYLFRKEGQNVTLSCEQNLNHDAMYWYRQDPGQGLRLIYYSQIVNDFQKGDIAEGYSVSREKKESFPLTVTSAQKNPTAFYLCASSSRRDSPYEQYFGPGTRLTVT.

There are many counts of this clonotype. The chain employs TRBV7-6 and TRBJ2-3; 9 positions agree with TRBD2. The V gene end was trimmed by 5 bases and the J gene end by 3 bases; junction bases not matched to a gene: 6. Germline V lookup: CDR1 SGHVS, CDR2 FNYEAQ. The CDR3 covers 15 residues. The CDR3 DNA follows: TGTGCCAGCAGCCTTAGCGGGGGTGAGACAGATACGCAGTATTTT. Its translation is CASSLSGGETDTQYF.

CDR3: CASSFPGIINTGELFF. The CDR3 DNA reads TGTGCCAGCAGTTTCCCAGGCATTATTAACACCGGGGAGCTGTTTTTT. This rearrangement joins TRBV28 to TRBJ2-2; no firm D call. This CDR3 is built from 16 residues. Between the trimmed V and J ends, which lost 3 bases and 2 bases, there was a span of 13 bases. The V gene's germline CDR1 is MDHEN and CDR2 SYDVKM. The full variable domain, its missing parts supplied by reference TRBV28 and TRBJ2-2, is DVKVTQSSRYLVKRTGEKVFLECVQDMDHENMFWYRQDPGLGLRLIYFSYDVKMKEKGDIPEGYSVSREKKERFSLILESASTNQTSMYLCASSFPGIINTGELFFGEGSRLTVL.

This clonotype was detected a few times. CDR3 bases: TGTGCCAGCAGTGACGGACAGCTTGACAATGAGCAGTTCTTC. Translating it yields CASSDGQLDNEQFF. The chain joins TRBV2 to TRBJ2-1; TRBD1 might be the D (6 bases). V was trimmed by 3 bases and J by 5 bases, leaving 11 bases between them. CDR1 is SNHLY and CDR2 is FYNNEI in the germline V gene. This CDR3 region has 14 residues.

This clonotype was counted only a few times. V and J are TRBV5-5 and TRBJ2-7; TRBD1 agrees at 10 bases. This CDR3 has 15 amino acids. Germline lookup yields CDR1 SGHKS and CDR2 YYEKEE (reference sequence). Trimming took 1 base from V and 0 from J; bases not matched to a gene: 1. CDR3 amino acids: CASSLWDRGSYEQYF. In DNA form, the CDR3 reads TGTGCCAGCAGCTTGTGGGACAGGGGCTCCTACGAGCAGTACTTC.

The CDR3 loop reads CAISESGVEQYV. The CDR3 DNA reads as TGTGCCATCAGTGAGTCTGGGGTTGAGCAGTACGTC. The chain joins TRBV10-3 to TRBJ2-7, with unresolved D. The V end was cut by 0 bases, the J end by 7 bases, with 7 bases between. CDR1 is ENHRY, CDR2 SYGVKD, per germline. The CDR3 is 12 residues long.

CDR3 sequence: CASSLGAGASLGLFF. The CDR3 nucleotides are TGCGCCAGCAGCCTCGGAGCGGGGGCCTCTTTGGGGCTGTTTTTT. This sequence joins TRBV4-1 and TRBJ2-2; TRBD2 agrees at 8 bases. The germline V gene has CDR1 MGHRA and CDR2 YSYEKL. V lost 4 bases to trimming and J lost 13 bases; unmatched junction nucleotides: 14. CDR3 size: 15 residues.

The V gene is TRBV6-1, the J gene TRBJ2-1; 12 positions match TRBD2. V shed 7 bases, J shed 0 bases, and the junction held 10 bases outside the gene matches. The CDR3 loop spans 18 amino acids. Looked up from germline, CDR1 is MNHNS and CDR2 is SASEGT. Written as DNA, the CDR3 is TGTGCCAGCACCTTGACTAGCGGGGGCCCTAGCTCCTACAATGAGCAGTTCTTC. It specifies CASTLTSGGPSSYNEQFF.

This clonotype was picked up a small number of times. The junction shows a germline mismatch at one end, possibly a read error. The chain combines TRBV7-6 with TRBJ2-3, with D hard to call. The CDR3 loop spans 13 amino acids. Germline V CDR1 and CDR2: SGHVS, FNYEAQ. The CDR3 sequence is CASSLVYTDTQYF. CDR3 nucleotide sequence: TGTGCTAGCAGCTTAGTTTACACAGATACGCAGTATTTT. Full variable domain (rest looked up from reference TRBV7-6 and TRBJ2-3): GAGVSQSPRYKVTKRGQDVALRCDPISGHVSLYWYRQALGQGPEFLTYFNYEAQQDKSGLPNDRFSAERPEGSISTLTIQRTEQRDSAMYRCASSLVYTDTQYFGPGTRLTVL.

Only a few counts were recorded for this clonotype. This chain uses TRBV27 with TRBJ1-1; TRBD1 is a possible D gene (5 bases). V lost 3 bases and J lost 4, with 12 bases in between. CDR1 and CDR2 (germline): MNHEY, SMNVEV (reference sequence). The CDR3 has 14 amino acids. CDR3 bases: TGTGCCAGCAGTTTTTTAGCCGGGGGCACTGAAGCTTTCTTT. It translates to CASSFLAGGTEAFF.

The chain uses TRBV7-6 and TRBJ1-4, with 7 bases that match TRBD1. After removal of 3 bases from V and 6 bases from J, the junction contained 7 bases not matched to a gene. The CDR3 is 15 residues long. CDR1 and CDR2 from the germline V gene are SGHVS and FNYEAQ. CDR3 DNA sequence: TGTGCCAGCAGCTTGAATTGGGACAGTGATGAAAAACTGTTTTTT. This translates into CASSLNWDSDEKLFF.

The CDR3 is CASSPSGGNMVEAFF. The CDR3 DNA follows: TGCGCCAGCAGCCCAAGCGGAGGGAATATGGTTGAAGCTTTCTTT. The V and J genes are TRBV4-1 and TRBJ1-1; D is ambiguous. Per germline, CDR1 MGHRA and CDR2 YSYEKL. Deletions cut 4 bases from V and 7 bases from J, with 19 bases between. The CDR3 is 15 residues long.

The chain joins TRBV18 to TRBJ2-3, with 11 bases that match TRBD1. Germline assignment: CDR1 KGHSH and CDR2 LQKENI. V gave up 3 bases and J gave up 4 bases; unmatched junction bases: 9. The CDR3 totals 17 residues. The CDR3 spells CASSPYAGTGGSDTQYF. DNA of the CDR3: TGTGCCAGCTCACCCTATGCCGGGACAGGGGGTTCAGATACGCAGTATTTT.